This TCR beta chain was obtained from a study of response to subunit inactivated influenza vaccine. Germline assignment: CDR1 MNHNS and CDR2 SASEGT. The CDR3 loop spans 14 amino acids. Between the trimmed V and J ends, which lost 2 bases and 8 bases, there was a span of 12 bases. This clonotype occurred a few times. Using its own MiXCR run on the RT-PCR reads, TCRdb lists one record per CDR3 protein. Counted here are 300,000 to 350,000 distinct CDR3 sequences, about 20% occurring once; the ten biggest clones make up approximately 10%. The V call is TRBV6-1, the J call TRBJ1-4, with D maybe TRBD1 (5 bases). Specimen: PBMCs from blood, collected about 20 months after vaccination. The TCR originated in a man between 50 and 69 years old who received an inactivated influenza vaccine. The CDR3 DNA sequence: TGTGCCAGCAGTGAACAGGGAAAGGACGAAAAACTGTTTTTT. It encodes CASSEQGKDEKLFF.